This T cell receptor beta chain was observed in a study of T cell responses to AZD1222 COVID-19 vaccine. Overall study findings and caveats: Baseline serology detected seropositivity in only six or seven AZD1222 recipients.

TCRdb's table, derived via immunoSEQ multiplex PCR, lists solely in-frame clones and lacks some. This sample has 100,000 or so clones, with around 89% found just once. CDR3 length: 13 amino acids. Germline-derived CDR1 and CDR2 are SGHVS and FQNEAQ. V was cut by 5 bases and J by 6 bases, with 13 bases left in between. In the case of this clone: Its antigen is still unknown.

The chain uses TRBV7-8 and TRBJ1-2, with a tentative D call TRBD1 (6 bases). The TCR comes from an adult in good health. This specimen consisted of peripheral blood, obtained on day 0 of AZD1222 vaccination. This chain's CDR3 is CASSIRQEDGYTF. The DNA of the CDR3 is TGTGCCAGCAGCATTCGACAGGAGGATGGCTACACCTTC.